The entry below gives a single TCR beta chain sequence along with its context. This clone's antigen is unknown. Base qualities were left out, and no much larger clone turns up one base away. The sample belongs to a study of T-cell reconstitution after alpha-beta-depleted transplantation in children (dated by TCRdb to 2015 to 2016). For the wider study: Using TCR repertoire profiling, the study quantitatively followed how T-cell immune reconstitution unfolded in children after TCRalphabeta/CD19-depleted allogeneic hematopoietic cell transplantation. Overall study results and their limits: Apparently early alphabetaT-cell count recovery about two months after transplant reportedly relied on only several hundred rapidly expanded clones derived from non-depleted graft cells. Over subsequent months, a decline in hyperexpanded clone frequencies was noted, and after one year, T-cell counts and TCRbeta diversity were mostly ascribed to newly produced T cells. In some patients, the high TCRbeta diversity seen at day 60 was put down to recipient T cells and intrathymic progenitors that had survived conditioning.

Library preparation used PCR. Sequencing took place on an Illumina HiSeq 2500. TCR libraries were prepared with molecular barcoding, using unique molecular identifiers to normalize TCRbeta repertoire quantification. Using fastp at Q25 and MiXCR, TCRdb reprocessed the public reads and kept productive beta chains. Each record represents a unique CDR3 protein, reported with the most common genes and DNA among its rows. This sample has 350,000 to 500,000 distinct CDR3 sequences in its table, and 43% of those were observed once. Jointly, the top ten make up roughly a quarter of the sample. The meaning of the sample's treatment or condition label: allogeneic hematopoietic cell transplantation with graft depleted of TCRalphabeta T cells and CD19 B cells. The transplant recipients were children given TCRalphabeta/CD19-depleted allogeneic hematopoietic cell grafts. Looking up the germline V gene yields CDR1 SGDLS and CDR2 YYNGEE. From the cysteine through the phenylalanine, the CDR3 covers 15 amino acids. Only the CDR3 part of the read is kept: 45 bases, read in frame from the first base. V lost 0 bases and J lost 2 bases; the stretch between them is 12 bases long.

The V and J segments used are TRBV9 and TRBJ2-7, with a tentative D gene TRBD1 over 5 matching bases. Sequencing was performed on PBMCs, taken before TCRalphabeta/CD19-depleted stem cell transplant. The TCR originated in a girl under 10 years old with aplastic anemia, due to receive a stem cell transplant. The CDR3 in this case is CASSVVAGSAYEQYF. The nucleotide sequence is TGTGCCAGCAGCGTAGTGGCAGGGTCGGCCTACGAGCAGTACTTC.